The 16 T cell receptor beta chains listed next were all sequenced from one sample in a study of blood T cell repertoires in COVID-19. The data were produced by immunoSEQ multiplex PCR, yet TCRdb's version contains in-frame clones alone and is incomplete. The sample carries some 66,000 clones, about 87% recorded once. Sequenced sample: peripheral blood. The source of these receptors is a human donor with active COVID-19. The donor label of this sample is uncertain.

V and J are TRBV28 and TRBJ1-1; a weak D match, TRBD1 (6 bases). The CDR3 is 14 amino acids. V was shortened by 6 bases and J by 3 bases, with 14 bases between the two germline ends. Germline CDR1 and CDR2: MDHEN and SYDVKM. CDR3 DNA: TGTGCCAGCAGCCGGGGGGCAGGGCACACTGAAGCTTTCTTT. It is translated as CASSRGAGHTEAFF. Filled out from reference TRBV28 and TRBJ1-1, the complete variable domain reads DVKVTQSSRYLVKRTGEKVFLECVQDMDHENMFWYRQDPGLGLRLIYFSYDVKMKEKGDIPEGYSVSREKKERFSLILESASTNQTSMYLCASSRGAGHTEAFFGQGTRLTVV.

CDR3 bases: TGTGCCAGTAGTATAGATCCGGACACTAGCACAGATACGCAGTATTTT. This codes for CASSIDPDTSTDTQYF. The J gene is TRBJ2-3, the V gene TRBV19; a possible D gene is TRBD1 (5 bases). This CDR3 is 16 amino acids long. V was cut by 0 bases and J by 0 bases, with 10 bases left in between. Germline-derived CDR1 and CDR2 are LNHDA and SQIVND (reference sequence).

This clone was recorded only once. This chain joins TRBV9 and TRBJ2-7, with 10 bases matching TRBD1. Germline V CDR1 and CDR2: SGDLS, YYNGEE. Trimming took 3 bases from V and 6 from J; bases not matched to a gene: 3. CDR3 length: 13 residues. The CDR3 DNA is TGTGCCAGCAGCGCCGGACAGGGGGGCGAGCAGTACTTC. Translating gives CASSAGQGGEQYF.

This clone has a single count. CDR3 sequence (DNA): TGTGCCAGCAGCCTGGATCTAGCGGACACAGATACGCAGTATTTT. This encodes CASSLDLADTDTQYF. The rearrangement links TRBV7-3 to TRBJ2-3; 7 bases match TRBD2. V dropped 5 bases and J dropped 2; count of bases not matched to a gene: 7. The CDR3 is 15 residues long. Germline CDR1 is SGHTA and CDR2 is FQGTGA.

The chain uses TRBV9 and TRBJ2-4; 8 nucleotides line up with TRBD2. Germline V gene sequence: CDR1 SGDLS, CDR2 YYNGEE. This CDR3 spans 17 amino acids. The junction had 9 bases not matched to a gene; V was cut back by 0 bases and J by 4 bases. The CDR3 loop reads CASSVDPVSGIKNIQYF. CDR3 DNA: TGTGCCAGCAGCGTAGACCCGGTTAGCGGGATAAAAAACATTCAGTACTTC.

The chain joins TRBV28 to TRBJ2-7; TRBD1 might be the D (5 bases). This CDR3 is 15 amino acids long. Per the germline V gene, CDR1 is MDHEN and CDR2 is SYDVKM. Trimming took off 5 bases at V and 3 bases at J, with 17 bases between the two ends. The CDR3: CASSLLGAGIYEQYF. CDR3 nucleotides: TGTGCCAGCAGTCTCTTAGGGGCAGGGATCTACGAGCAGTACTTC.

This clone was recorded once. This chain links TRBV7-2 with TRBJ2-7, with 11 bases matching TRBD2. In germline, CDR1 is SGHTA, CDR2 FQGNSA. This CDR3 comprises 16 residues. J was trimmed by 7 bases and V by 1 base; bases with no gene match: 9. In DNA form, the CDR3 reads TGTGCCAGCAGCTTAGGCCCTAGCGGGAGGCCGGGGGAGCAGTACTTC. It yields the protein CASSLGPSGRPGEQYF. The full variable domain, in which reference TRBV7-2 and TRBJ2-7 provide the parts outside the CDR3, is GAGVSQSPSNKVTEKGKDVELRCDPISGHTALYWYRQSLGQGLEFLIYFQGNSAPDKSGLPSDRFSAERTGGSVSTLTIQRTQQEDSAVYLCASSLGPSGRPGEQYFGPGTRLTVT.

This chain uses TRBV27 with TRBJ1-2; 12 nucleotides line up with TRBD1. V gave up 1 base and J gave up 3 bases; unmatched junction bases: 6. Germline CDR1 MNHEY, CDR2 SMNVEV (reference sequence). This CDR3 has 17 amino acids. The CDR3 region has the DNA TGTGCCAGCAGTTTATACCGGGACAGGGGGCGAGACTATGGCTACACCTTC. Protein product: CASSLYRDRGRDYGYTF.

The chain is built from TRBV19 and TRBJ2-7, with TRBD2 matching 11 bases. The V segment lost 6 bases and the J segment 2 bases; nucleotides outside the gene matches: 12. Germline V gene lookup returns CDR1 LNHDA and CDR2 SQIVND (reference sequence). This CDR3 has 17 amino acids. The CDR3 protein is CASSTMGTSGPTYEQYF. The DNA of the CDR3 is TGTGCCAGTAGCACCATGGGGACTAGCGGACCTACCTACGAGCAGTACTTC. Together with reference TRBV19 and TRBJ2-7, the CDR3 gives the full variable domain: DGGITQSPKYLFRKEGQNVTLSCEQNLNHDAMYWYRQDPGQGLRLIYYSQIVNDFQKGDIAEGYSVSREKKESFPLTVTSAQKNPTAFYLCASSTMGTSGPTYEQYFGPGTRLTVT.

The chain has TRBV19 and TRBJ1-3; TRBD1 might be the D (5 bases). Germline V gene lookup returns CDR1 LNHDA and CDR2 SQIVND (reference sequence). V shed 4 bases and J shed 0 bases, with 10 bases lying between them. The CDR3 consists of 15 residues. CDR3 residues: CASSSDSFSGNTIYF. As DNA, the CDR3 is TGTGCCAGTAGTAGCGACAGCTTCTCTGGAAACACCATATATTTT.

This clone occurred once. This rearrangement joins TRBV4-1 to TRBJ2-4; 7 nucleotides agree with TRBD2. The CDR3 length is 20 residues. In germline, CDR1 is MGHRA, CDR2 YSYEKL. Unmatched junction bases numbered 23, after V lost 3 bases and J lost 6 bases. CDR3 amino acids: CASSHLPAGLAFEERNIQYF. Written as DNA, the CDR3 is TGCGCCAGCAGCCACCTTCCAGCGGGGCTAGCGTTTGAAGAAAGAAACATTCAGTACTTC.

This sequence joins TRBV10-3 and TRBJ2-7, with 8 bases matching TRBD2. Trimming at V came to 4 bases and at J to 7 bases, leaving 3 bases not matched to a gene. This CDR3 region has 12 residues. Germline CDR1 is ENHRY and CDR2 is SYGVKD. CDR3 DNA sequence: TGTGCCATCAGTGGACTAGCGAGGGAGCAGTACTTC. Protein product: CAISGLAREQYF.

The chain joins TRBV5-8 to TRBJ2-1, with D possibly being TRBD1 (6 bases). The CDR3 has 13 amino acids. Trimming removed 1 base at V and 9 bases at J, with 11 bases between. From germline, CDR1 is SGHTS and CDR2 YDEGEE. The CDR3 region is CASSLTGWGEQFF. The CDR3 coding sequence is TGTGCCAGCAGCTTGACAGGGTGGGGTGAGCAGTTCTTC. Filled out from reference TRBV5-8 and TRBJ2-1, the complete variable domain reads EAGVTQSPTHLIKTRGQQATLRCSPISGHTSVYWYQQALGLGLQFLLWYDEGEERNRGNFPPRFSGRQFPNYSSELNVNALELEDSALYLCASSLTGWGEQFFGPGTRLTVL.

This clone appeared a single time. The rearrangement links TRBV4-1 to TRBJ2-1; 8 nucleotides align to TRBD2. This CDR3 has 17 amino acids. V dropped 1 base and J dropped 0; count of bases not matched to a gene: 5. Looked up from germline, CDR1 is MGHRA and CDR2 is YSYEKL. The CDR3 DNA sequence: TGCGCCAGCAGCCAAGTGGCGGGGGGCCGCTCCTACAATGAGCAGTTCTTC. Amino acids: CASSQVAGGRSYNEQFF.

CDR3 protein: CASQPSANYGYTF. CDR3 nucleotides: TGTGCCAGCCAACCTAGCGCCAACTATGGCTACACCTTC. J is TRBJ1-2 and V is TRBV28; D is undetermined. Trimming took 8 bases from V and 2 from J, leaving 12 bases between them. This CDR3 region has 13 residues. Germline loops: CDR1 MDHEN, CDR2 SYDVKM.

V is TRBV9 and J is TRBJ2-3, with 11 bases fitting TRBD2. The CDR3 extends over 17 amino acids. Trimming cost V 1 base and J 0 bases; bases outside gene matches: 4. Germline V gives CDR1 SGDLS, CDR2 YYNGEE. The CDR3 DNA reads TGTGCCAGCAGCGTATCTAGCGGGGGGAGGAGCACAGATACGCAGTATTTT. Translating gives CASSVSSGGRSTDTQYF.